This TCR beta chain is from a study of blood T cells in healthy people across ages. From germline, CDR1 is MNHEY and CDR2 SMNVEV (reference sequence). V lost 0 bases and J 7 bases, leaving 16 bases between the germline ends. The CDR3 is 16 amino acids. Primers used in a second PCR of roughly 7 to 12 cycles were a sample-barcoded 5' primer and a J-beta primer mix. Each CDR3 protein is one row after TCRdb ran MiXCR on the 5' RACE reads. The sample lists approximately 1,700,000 distinct CDR3 sequences; approximately 39% were seen once. PBMCs were isolated at a quantity of at least 7 million per sample. A remark on this clonotype: Antigen: not known.

Study-wide results and limits: With age, beta diversity per million T cells declined roughly linearly, significantly by 40.

V is TRBV27 and J is TRBJ1-5; no clear D. This TCR came from a human donor in good health. Specimen: blood. The CDR3 DNA is TGTGCCAGCAGTTTATCGATCGGCGAAAAATGGCAGCCCCAGCATTTT. It translates to CASSLSIGEKWQPQHF.